The next 21 T cell receptor beta chains were all read from a single sample in a study of blood T cell repertoires in COVID-19. The repertoire was sequenced with immunoSEQ multiplex PCR; TCRdb's copy has only in-frame clones and lacks some. This sample has 80,000 to 100,000 clones, with around 74% found just once. Input material: peripheral blood. These receptors all stem from a man in his 70s with COVID-19, enrolled during active disease.

The J gene is TRBJ2-5, the V gene TRBV2; no firm D call. This CDR3 contains 11 residues. V lost 5 bases and J 5 bases, leaving 6 bases between the germline ends. CDR1 is SNHLY, CDR2 FYNNEI, per germline. The CDR3 protein is CASSYEETQYF. DNA of the CDR3: TGTGCCAGCAGTTACGAGGAGACCCAGTACTTC. Based on the CDR3 plus reference TRBV2 and TRBJ2-5, the full variable domain is EPEVTQTPSHQVTQMGQEVILRCVPISNHLYFYWYRQILGQKVEFLVSFYNNEISEKSEIFDDQFSVERPDGSNFTLKIRSTKLEDSAMYFCASSYEETQYFGPGTRLLVL.

This clone was counted a few times. The rearrangement links TRBV7-6 to TRBJ2-3, with TRBD2 matching 11 bases. J lost 0 bases, V lost 2 bases, and 16 bases had no gene match. Germline V lookup: CDR1 SGHVS, CDR2 FNYEAQ. The CDR3 runs 21 residues. The CDR3 coding sequence is TGTGCCAGCAGCTTAACTTCCCCAAATTCTCGGACTAGCGGGAGCACAGATACGCAGTATTTT. Residues: CASSLTSPNSRTSGSTDTQYF.

This clone has just a few counts. This chain links TRBV5-4 with TRBJ2-7; perhaps TRBD2 as D (5 bases). Germline V gives CDR1 SGHNT, CDR2 YYREEE (reference sequence). Trimming removed 3 bases at V and 5 bases at J, with 18 bases between. The CDR3 runs to 15 residues. The CDR3 DNA reads TGTGCCAGCAGCTGGCAGTGGGGAGTAGACGACGAGCAGTACTTC. This encodes CASSWQWGVDDEQYF.

This chain uses TRBV6-2 or TRBV6-3 with TRBJ2-2; 9 bases are a match to TRBD2. V was pared by 2 bases and J by 6 bases, with 4 bases of the junction left unmatched. CDR1 is MNHEY, CDR2 SVGEGT, per germline. The length of the CDR3 is 15 residues. The CDR3: CASSYIAGVAGELFF. The CDR3 nucleotides are TGTGCCAGCAGTTACATAGCGGGAGTAGCCGGGGAGCTGTTTTTT.

This chain connects TRBV27 to TRBJ2-1, with 8 bases that match TRBD1. The junction had 8 bases not matched to a gene; V was cut back by 5 bases and J by 8 bases. This CDR3 comprises 14 residues. The germline CDR1 and CDR2 sequences are MNHEY and SMNVEV (reference sequence). The CDR3 loop reads CASSRTGIDDEQFF. The CDR3 region has the DNA TGTGCCAGCAGTAGGACAGGGATCGACGATGAGCAGTTCTTC.

The chain couples TRBV9 to TRBJ1-4, with TRBD1 identical over 8 bases. J lost 2 bases, V lost 4 bases, and 4 bases had no gene match. The germline gives CDR1 SGDLS, CDR2 YYNGEE. The CDR3 runs 15 residues. The CDR3 bases are TGTGCCAGCAGCCCTCAGGGGGCGACTAATGAAAAACTGTTTTTT. Protein product: CASSPQGATNEKLFF. Based on the CDR3 plus reference TRBV9 and TRBJ1-4, the full variable domain is DSGVTQTPKHLITATGQRVTLRCSPRSGDLSVYWYQQSLDQGLQFLIQYYNGEERAKGNILERFSAQQFPDLHSELNLSSLELGDSALYFCASSPQGATNEKLFFGSGTQLSVL.

The CDR3 sequence is CASSLLFTDTQYF. CDR3 DNA: TGTGCCAGCAGCTTATTATTCACAGATACGCAGTATTTT. The rearrangement joins TRBV7-2 to TRBJ2-3; no clear D gene. Between the trimmed V and J ends, which lost 2 bases and 2 bases, there was a span of 5 bases. Germline CDR1 SGHTA, CDR2 FQGNSA. The CDR3 sequence is 13 residues long.

The rearrangement links TRBV19 to TRBJ1-5; weak D call: TRBD1 (6 bases). Germline assignment: CDR1 LNHDA and CDR2 SQIVND (reference sequence). Trimming shortened V by 4 bases and J by 5 bases, and 12 bases separated the two germline ends. The CDR3 is made up of 14 amino acids. CDR3: CASSRTEYYQPQHF. In DNA, the CDR3 is TGTGCCAGTAGTAGGACAGAATATTATCAGCCCCAGCATTTT.

The chain has TRBV6-2 or TRBV6-3 and TRBJ2-3; tentatively, D is TRBD2 (6 bases). This CDR3 is built from 16 residues. Germline lookup yields CDR1 MNHEY and CDR2 SVGEGT. Trimming left V 6 bases short and J 0 bases short, with 16 bases between. The CDR3 nucleotides read TGTGCCAGCAGCCTACCCGGGACTCTTAGCACAGATACGCAGTATTTT. This translates into CASSLPGTLSTDTQYF.

This clone was observed a handful of times. The chain's CDR3 is CASSSRGTYEQYF. CDR3 nucleotide sequence: TGTGCCAGCAGCTCAAGAGGGACCTACGAGCAGTACTTC. This sequence joins TRBV7-2 and TRBJ2-7, with D possibly TRBD2 on 5 matching bases. Germline assignment: CDR1 SGHTA and CDR2 FQGNSA. This CDR3 comprises 13 residues. The V end lost 4 bases, the J end lost 2 bases, and 9 bases lay between the germline ends. The variable domain in full, completed from reference TRBV7-2 and TRBJ2-7, reads GAGVSQSPSNKVTEKGKDVELRCDPISGHTALYWYRQSLGQGLEFLIYFQGNSAPDKSGLPSDRFSAERTGGSVSTLTIQRTQQEDSAVYLCASSSRGTYEQYFGPGTRLTVT.

The CDR3 sequence: CASSLTGFGNEKLFF. For the CDR3, the DNA is TGTGCCAGCAGCCTTACAGGGTTTGGTAATGAAAAACTGTTTTTT. The gene calls are TRBV4-2 and TRBJ1-4; D is perhaps TRBD1 (6 bases). CDR1 is LGHNA, CDR2 YNFKEQ, per germline. The CDR3 is made up of 15 amino acids. Trimming took 4 bases from V and 4 from J, leaving 13 bases between them.

The chain couples TRBV6-2 or TRBV6-3 to TRBJ2-7; D may be TRBD2 (6 bases). V gave up 2 bases and J gave up 4 bases, with 18 bases separating them. The V gene's germline CDR1 is MNHEY and CDR2 SVGEGT. This CDR3 has 16 residues. CDR3 sequence reads: CASSYGIGGTFYEQYF. The CDR3, as DNA: TGTGCCAGCAGTTACGGGATAGGCGGGACCTTTTACGAGCAGTACTTC.

The V call is TRBV18, the J call TRBJ2-2, with 7 bases identical to TRBD2. Germline CDR1 is KGHSH and CDR2 is LQKENI. The ends lost 6 bases at V and 2 bases at J; junction bases unmatched: 9. This CDR3 comprises 16 residues. The CDR3 here is CASSKQGGGNTGELFF. The CDR3 nucleotides are TGTGCCAGCTCGAAGCAAGGCGGGGGAAACACCGGGGAGCTGTTTTTT. Complete variable domain (other parts from reference TRBV18 and TRBJ2-2): NAGVMQNPRHLVRRRGQEARLRCSPMKGHSHVYWYRQLPEEGLKFMVYLQKENIIDESGMPKERFSAEFPKEGPSILRIQQVVRGDSAAYFCASSKQGGGNTGELFFGEGSRLTVL.

This clone was observed once. The CDR3 region is CASTNTGAGGSDEQYF. In DNA form, the CDR3 reads TGTGCCAGCACCAATACAGGGGCGGGAGGTAGCGACGAGCAGTACTTC. V and J are TRBV3-1 (or the pseudogene TRBV3-2) and TRBJ2-7; tentative D call: TRBD2 (8 bases). Germline V gene lookup returns CDR1 LGHDT and CDR2 YNNKEL (reference sequence). V was pared by 7 bases and J by 5 bases, with 24 bases between. The CDR3 is made up of 16 amino acids.

The rearrangement joins TRBV27 to TRBJ1-5, with TRBD1 identical over 8 bases. The CDR3 is made up of 14 amino acids. CDR1 is MNHEY, CDR2 SMNVEV, per germline (reference sequence). Trimming took 6 bases from V and 7 from J; bases not matched to a gene: 8. CDR3 residues: CASRPRQGSQPQHF. In nucleotides, the CDR3 is TGTGCCAGCAGGCCCAGACAGGGGAGCCAGCCCCAGCATTTT.

This clone was found a few times. This chain links TRBV28 with TRBJ1-2; the D is unclear. V lost 10 bases and J lost 5, with 17 bases in between. Germline lookup yields CDR1 MDHEN and CDR2 SYDVKM. The CDR3 is 13 residues long. CDR3 DNA sequence: TGTGCCACCAAGACACCAGGTGGATATGGCTACACCTTC. Translating it yields CATKTPGGYGYTF.

V gene TRBV30 combines with J gene TRBJ1-1; 7 bases line up with TRBD1. The CDR3 loop spans 15 amino acids. Trimming removed 3 bases from V and 0 bases from J; junction bases left unmatched: 7. Germline V gene lookup returns CDR1 GTSNPN and CDR2 SVGIG (reference sequence). In nucleotides, the CDR3 is TGTGCCTGGAGCGACTACAGGGGCTTGAACACTGAAGCTTTCTTT. It codes for CAWSDYRGLNTEAFF.

The V and J genes are TRBV28 and TRBJ2-1; 7 positions match TRBD1. Germline lookup yields CDR1 MDHEN and CDR2 SYDVKM. Trimming at V came to 7 bases and at J to 6 bases, leaving 12 bases not matched to a gene. The CDR3 consists of 15 residues. CDR3 sequence: CASKRPGTEANEQFF. Written as DNA, the CDR3 is TGTGCCAGCAAACGGCCCGGGACAGAAGCCAATGAGCAGTTCTTC.

The chain is built from TRBV7-8 and TRBJ2-7, with D tentatively TRBD1 (7 bases). The V gene lost 1 base and the J gene lost 4 bases, with 14 bases spanning the gap. Germline-derived CDR1 and CDR2 are SGHVS and FQNEAQ. This CDR3 has 15 amino acids. Written as DNA, the CDR3 is TGTGCCAGCAGCTTAGGTCATCCAGGGGGGTACGAGCAGTACTTC. Its protein is CASSLGHPGGYEQYF.

The chain links TRBV14 to TRBJ2-7, with 12 bases identical to TRBD1. This CDR3 spans 13 amino acids. Germline values: CDR1 SGHDN, CDR2 FVKESK. V shed 5 bases and J 9 bases; nucleotides not matched to a gene: 5. CDR3 in DNA: TGTGCCAGCAGCACGGGACAGGGGGCATCGCAGTACTTC. Protein: CASSTGQGASQYF.

The rearrangement joins TRBV19 to TRBJ1-4; 7 bases line up with TRBD1. The V and J ends lost 9 bases and 7 bases, in that order; junction bases with no gene match: 11. The CDR3 consists of 14 residues. CDR1 is LNHDA and CDR2 is SQIVND in the germline V gene (reference sequence). The CDR3 DNA is TGTGCCAGCTCGAACAGGGGAATGGGTGAAAAACTGTTTTTT. Amino acids: CASSNRGMGEKLFF.